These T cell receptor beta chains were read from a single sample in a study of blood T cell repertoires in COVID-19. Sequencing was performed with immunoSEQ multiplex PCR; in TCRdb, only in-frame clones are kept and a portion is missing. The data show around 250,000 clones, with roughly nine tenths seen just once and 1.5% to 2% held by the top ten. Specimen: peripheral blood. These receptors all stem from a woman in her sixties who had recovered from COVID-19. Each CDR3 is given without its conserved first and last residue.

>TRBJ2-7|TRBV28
ASSFEGASHVHGQY
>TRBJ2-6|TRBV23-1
ASSQWPGQGAPGANVLT
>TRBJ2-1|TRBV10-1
ASSESKASGGVYNEQF
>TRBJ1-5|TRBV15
ATSRANQPQH
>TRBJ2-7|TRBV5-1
ASSLNRGEREQY
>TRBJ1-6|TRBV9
ASSFTGTGNSPLH
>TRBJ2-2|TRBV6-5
ASPTGGTGELF
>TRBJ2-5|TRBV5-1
ASREGMQISETQY
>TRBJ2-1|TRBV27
ASSLRQTISYNEQF
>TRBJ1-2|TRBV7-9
ASRKGTGHMSNYGYT
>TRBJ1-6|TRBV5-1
ASSLEAGGLGGALH
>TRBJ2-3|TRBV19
ASSLGGAYTDTQY
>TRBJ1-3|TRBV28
ASSLQGIRNTIY
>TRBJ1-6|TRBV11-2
ASSTWTGTSPLH
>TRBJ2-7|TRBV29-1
SAERGYEQY
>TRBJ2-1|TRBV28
ASSRYFGNEQF
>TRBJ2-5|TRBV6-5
ASRFPGLQETQY
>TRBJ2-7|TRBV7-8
ASSSRTSGFYEQY
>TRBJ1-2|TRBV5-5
ASSSSSGVIYGYT
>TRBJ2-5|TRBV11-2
ASSPQRAESRETQY
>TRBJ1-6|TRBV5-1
ASSPQQGRGSPLH
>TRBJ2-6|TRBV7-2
ASSPTDRGANVLT
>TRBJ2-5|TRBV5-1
ASSLHPRPGGGVVETQY
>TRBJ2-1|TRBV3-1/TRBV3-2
ASSQMTVNDEQF
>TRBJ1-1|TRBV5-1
ASSPGQGDWLNTEAF
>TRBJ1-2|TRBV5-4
ASSRPSGQRGT
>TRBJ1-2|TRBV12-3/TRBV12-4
ASSFGSLGYT
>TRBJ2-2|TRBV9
ASREGGNTGELF
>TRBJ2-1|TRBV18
ASSPNTGNSYNEQF
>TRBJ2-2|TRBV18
ASSPSSGGSNTGELF
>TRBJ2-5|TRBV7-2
ASSSSGGLGGETQY
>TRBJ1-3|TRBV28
ASSLGGDKIAIY
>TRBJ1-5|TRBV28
ASRGRGQGAIQPQH
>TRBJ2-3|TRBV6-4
ASSDTRLTSGGADTQY
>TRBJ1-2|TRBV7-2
ASSTTGYGGYT
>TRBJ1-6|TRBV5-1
ASSSDGSSYNSPLH
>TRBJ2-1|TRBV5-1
ASSLEESSYNEQF
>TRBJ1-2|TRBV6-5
ASILGGPTLYGYT
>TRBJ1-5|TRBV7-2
ASSLPVPQH
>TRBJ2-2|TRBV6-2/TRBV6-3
ASSMRGAGTNTGELF
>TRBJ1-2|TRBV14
ASSQDPGDRGGYT
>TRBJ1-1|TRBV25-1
ASSPYGTVEAF
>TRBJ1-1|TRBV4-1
ASSQRRQTYTEAF
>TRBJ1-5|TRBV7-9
ASSLAYLGRDDPPQH
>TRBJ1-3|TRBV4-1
ASSQLGGRGNTIY
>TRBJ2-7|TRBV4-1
ASSQDSRQEYEQY
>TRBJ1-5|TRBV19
ASRWGTGDEYSNQPQH
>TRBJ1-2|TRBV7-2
ASSSRTGVGVGYGYT
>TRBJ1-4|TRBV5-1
ASSLQGRANEKLF
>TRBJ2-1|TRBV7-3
ASSPRTSGHRDEQF